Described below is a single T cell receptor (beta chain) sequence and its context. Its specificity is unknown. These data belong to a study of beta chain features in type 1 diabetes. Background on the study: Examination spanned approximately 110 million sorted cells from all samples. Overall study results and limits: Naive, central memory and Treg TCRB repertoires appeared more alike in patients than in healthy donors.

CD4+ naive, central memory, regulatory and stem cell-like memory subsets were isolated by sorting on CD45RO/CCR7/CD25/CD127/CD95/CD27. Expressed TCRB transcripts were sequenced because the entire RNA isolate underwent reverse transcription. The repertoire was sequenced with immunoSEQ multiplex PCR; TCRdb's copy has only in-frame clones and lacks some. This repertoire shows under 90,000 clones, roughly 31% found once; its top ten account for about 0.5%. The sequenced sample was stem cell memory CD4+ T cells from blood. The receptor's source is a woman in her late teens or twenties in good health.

In DNA form, the CDR3 reads TGTGCCAGCAGCCCTACAGGTGGAAACACCATATATTTT. Amino acid sequence: CASSPTGGNTIYF. The chain joins TRBV7-3 to TRBJ1-3, with a weak D call TRBD1 (5 bases). The CDR3 covers 13 residues. The ends were cut back, 5 bases at V and 3 bases at J, with 8 bases in the middle. Germline V CDR1 and CDR2: SGHTA, FQGTGA. The entire variable domain, with the rest obtained from reference TRBV7-3 and TRBJ1-3, is as follows: GAGVSQTPSNKVTEKGKYVELRCDPISGHTALYWYRQSLGQGPEFLIYFQGTGAADDSGLPNDRFFAVRPEGSVSTLKIQRTERGDSAVYLCASSPTGGNTIYFGEGSWLTVV.